This T cell receptor beta chain emerged from a study of tumor and adjacent non-tumor tissue in lung cancer. Notes on this clonotype: A much more abundant neighbour one base away suggests this may be a read error.

Three rounds of nested PCR, following a modified ARM-PCR protocol, produced the TCRbeta library. TCRdb ran MiXCR on the multiplex PCR reads and lists one entry per CDR3 protein. The table lists some 99,000 distinct CDR3 sequences, around 80% of them singletons, with 30% to 45% in the top ten. The template was RNA from unsorted bulk tissue. Trimming removed 3 bases from V and 8 bases from J; junction bases left unmatched: 15. The V gene's germline CDR1 is DFQATT and CDR2 SNEGSKA (reference sequence). The CDR3 loop spans 15 amino acids. The sequence was collected from an older woman with non-small cell lung cancer. Sequencing was carried out using lung tumor tissue. This chain links TRBV20-1 with TRBJ2-7, with 8 positions matching TRBD2. CDR3 sequence: CSASFGSGDSLKQYF. The CDR3 nucleotides read TGCAGTGCTAGTTTTGGTAGCGGGGACTCCTTAAAGCAGTACTTC.